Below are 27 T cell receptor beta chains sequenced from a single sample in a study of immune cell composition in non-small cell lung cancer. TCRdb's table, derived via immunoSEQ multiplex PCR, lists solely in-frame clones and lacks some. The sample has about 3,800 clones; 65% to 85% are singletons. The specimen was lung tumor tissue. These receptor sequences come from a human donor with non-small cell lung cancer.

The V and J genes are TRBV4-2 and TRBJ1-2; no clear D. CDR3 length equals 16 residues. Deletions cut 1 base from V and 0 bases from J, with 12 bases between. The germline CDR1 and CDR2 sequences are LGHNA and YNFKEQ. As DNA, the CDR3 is TGTGCCAGCAGCCAAGGCGGTGCCGGAGCTAACTATGGCTACACCTTC. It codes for CASSQGGAGANYGYTF.

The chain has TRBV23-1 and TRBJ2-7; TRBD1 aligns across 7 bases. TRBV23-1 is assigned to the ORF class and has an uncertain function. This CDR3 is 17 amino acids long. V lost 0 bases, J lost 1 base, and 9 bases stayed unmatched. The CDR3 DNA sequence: TGCGCCAGCAGTCAATCCAGGGGACAGTCAACTTCCTACGAGCAGTACTTC. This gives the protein CASSQSRGQSTSYEQYF.

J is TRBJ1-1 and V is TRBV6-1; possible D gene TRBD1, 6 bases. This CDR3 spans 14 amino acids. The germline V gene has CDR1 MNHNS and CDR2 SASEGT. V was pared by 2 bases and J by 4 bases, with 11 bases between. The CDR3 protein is CASSEPGQFTEAFF. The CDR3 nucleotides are TGTGCCAGCAGTGAACCGGGACAATTCACTGAAGCTTTCTTT.

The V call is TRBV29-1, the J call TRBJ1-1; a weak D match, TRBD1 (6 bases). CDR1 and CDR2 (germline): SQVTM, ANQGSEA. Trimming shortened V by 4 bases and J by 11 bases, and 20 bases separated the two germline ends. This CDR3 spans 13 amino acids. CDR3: CSVARQLGAPAFF. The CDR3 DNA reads TGCAGCGTTGCAAGGCAACTGGGGGCGCCGGCTTTCTTT.

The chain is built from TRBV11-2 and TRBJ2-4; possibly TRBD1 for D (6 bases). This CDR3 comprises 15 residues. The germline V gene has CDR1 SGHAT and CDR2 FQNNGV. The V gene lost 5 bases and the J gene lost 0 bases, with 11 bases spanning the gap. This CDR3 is CASSRTELAKNIQYF. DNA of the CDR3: TGTGCCAGCAGCCGGACAGAGTTAGCCAAAAACATTCAGTACTTC. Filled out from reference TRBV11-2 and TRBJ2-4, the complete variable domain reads EAGVAQSPRYKIIEKRQSVAFWCNPISGHATLYWYQQILGQGPKLLIQFQNNGVVDDSQLPKDRFSAERLKGVDSTLKIQPAKLEDSAVYLCASSRTELAKNIQYFGAGTRLSVL.

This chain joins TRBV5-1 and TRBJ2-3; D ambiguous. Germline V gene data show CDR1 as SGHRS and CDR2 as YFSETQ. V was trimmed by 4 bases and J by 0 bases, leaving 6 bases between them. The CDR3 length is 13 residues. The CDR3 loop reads CASSPGSTDTQYF. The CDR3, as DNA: TGCGCCAGCAGCCCCGGGAGCACAGATACGCAGTATTTT. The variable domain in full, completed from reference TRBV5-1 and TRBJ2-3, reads KAGVTQTPRYLIKTRGQQVTLSCSPISGHRSVSWYQQTPGQGLQFLFEYFSETQRNKGNFPGRFSGRQFSNSRSEMNVSTLELGDSALYLCASSPGSTDTQYFGPGTRLTVL.

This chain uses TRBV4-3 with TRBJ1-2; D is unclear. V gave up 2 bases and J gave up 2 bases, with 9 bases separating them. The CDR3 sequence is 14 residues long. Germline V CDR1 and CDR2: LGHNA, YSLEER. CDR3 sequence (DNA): TGCGCCAGCAGCCAAATTACAGACAACTATGGCTACACCTTC. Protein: CASSQITDNYGYTF.

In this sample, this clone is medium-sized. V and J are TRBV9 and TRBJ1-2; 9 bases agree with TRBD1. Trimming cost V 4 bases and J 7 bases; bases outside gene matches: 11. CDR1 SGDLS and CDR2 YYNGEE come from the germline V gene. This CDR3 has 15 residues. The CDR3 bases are TGTGCCAGCAGCCCTGACGCCGGGACAGGGCTTGGCTACACCTTC. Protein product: CASSPDAGTGLGYTF. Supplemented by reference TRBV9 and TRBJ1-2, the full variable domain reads DSGVTQTPKHLITATGQRVTLRCSPRSGDLSVYWYQQSLDQGLQFLIQYYNGEERAKGNILERFSAQQFPDLHSELNLSSLELGDSALYFCASSPDAGTGLGYTFGSGTRLTVV.

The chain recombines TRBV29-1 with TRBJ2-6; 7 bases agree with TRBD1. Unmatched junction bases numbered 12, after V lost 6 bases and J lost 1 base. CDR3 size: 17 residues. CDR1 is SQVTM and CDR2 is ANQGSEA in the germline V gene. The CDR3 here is CSVAPGGLRSGANVLTF. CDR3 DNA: TGCAGCGTCGCTCCAGGGGGTTTGCGGTCTGGGGCCAACGTCCTGACTTTC.

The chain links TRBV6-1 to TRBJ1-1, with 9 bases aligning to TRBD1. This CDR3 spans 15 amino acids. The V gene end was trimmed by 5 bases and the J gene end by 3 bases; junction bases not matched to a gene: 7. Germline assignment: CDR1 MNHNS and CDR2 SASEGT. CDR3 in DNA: TGTGCCAGCAGTAGAACAGGGGGCCGGTACACTGAAGCTTTCTTT. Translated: CASSRTGGRYTEAFF.

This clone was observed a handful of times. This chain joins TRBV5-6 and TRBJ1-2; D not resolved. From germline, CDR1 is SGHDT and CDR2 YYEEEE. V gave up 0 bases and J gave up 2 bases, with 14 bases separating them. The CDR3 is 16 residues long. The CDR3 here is CASSLVAGRLNYGYTF. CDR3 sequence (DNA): TGTGCCAGCAGCTTGGTAGCGGGCAGGTTAAACTATGGCTACACCTTC.

CDR3 region: CAISSRDTEAFF. In nucleotides, the CDR3 is TGTGCCATTTCGTCCAGGGACACTGAAGCTTTCTTT. V and J are TRBV6-6 and TRBJ1-1, with TRBD1 as a possible D gene (5 bases). Germline values: CDR1 MNHNY, CDR2 SVGAGI (reference sequence). This CDR3 contains 12 residues. V lost 10 bases and J 3 bases, leaving 12 bases between the germline ends.

CDR3 sequence (DNA): TGTGCCAGCAGCCAACTTGCGGGACTAGACCTAGAACGCACAGATACGCAGTATTTT. Amino acids: CASSQLAGLDLERTDTQYF. This chain connects TRBV4-2 to TRBJ2-3, with 8 positions matching TRBD2. Trimming cost V 2 bases and J 1 base; bases outside gene matches: 14. The CDR3 spans 19 residues. Germline CDR1 is LGHNA and CDR2 is YNFKEQ.

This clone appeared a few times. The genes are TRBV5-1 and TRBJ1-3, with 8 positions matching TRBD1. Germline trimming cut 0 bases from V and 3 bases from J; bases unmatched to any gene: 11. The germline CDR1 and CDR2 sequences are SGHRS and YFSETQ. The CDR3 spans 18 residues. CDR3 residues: CASSLALSGQGGGNTIYF. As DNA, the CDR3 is TGCGCCAGCAGCTTGGCCCTCTCTGGACAGGGCGGTGGAAACACCATATATTTT.

CDR3 in DNA: TGTGCTAGTGCCCCGGGGGGGCAATCGAACGAGCAGTACTTC. Encoded protein: CASAPGGQSNEQYF. The chain is built from TRBV12-5 and TRBJ2-7; 8 nucleotides align to TRBD2. This CDR3 spans 14 amino acids. V gave up 7 bases and J gave up 5 bases; unmatched junction bases: 10. Germline loops: CDR1 LGHNT, CDR2 FRNRAP.

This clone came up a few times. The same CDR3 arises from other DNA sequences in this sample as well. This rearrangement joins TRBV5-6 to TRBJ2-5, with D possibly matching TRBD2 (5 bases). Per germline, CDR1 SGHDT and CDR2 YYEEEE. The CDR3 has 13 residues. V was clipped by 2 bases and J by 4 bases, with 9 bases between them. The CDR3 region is CASSFRRRETQYF. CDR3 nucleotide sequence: TGTGCCAGCAGCTTTAGGAGGCGAGAGACCCAGTACTTC.

In DNA, the CDR3 is TGCGCCAGCAGCTTGCCGGACAGGGGTGTCGATGAGCAGTTCTTC. This gives the protein CASSLPDRGVDEQFF. This chain connects TRBV5-1 to TRBJ2-1; 9 bases align to TRBD1. Germline V CDR1 and CDR2: SGHRS, YFSETQ. The V segment lost 1 base and the J segment 8 bases; nucleotides outside the gene matches: 7. This CDR3 has 15 residues.

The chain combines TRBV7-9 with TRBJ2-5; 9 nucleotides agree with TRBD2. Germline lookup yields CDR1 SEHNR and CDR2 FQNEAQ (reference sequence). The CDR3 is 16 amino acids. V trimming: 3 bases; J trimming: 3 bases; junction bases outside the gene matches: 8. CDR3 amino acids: CASSFGDLAGEETQYF. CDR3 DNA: TGTGCCAGCAGCTTTGGGGACTTAGCGGGGGAAGAGACCCAGTACTTC.

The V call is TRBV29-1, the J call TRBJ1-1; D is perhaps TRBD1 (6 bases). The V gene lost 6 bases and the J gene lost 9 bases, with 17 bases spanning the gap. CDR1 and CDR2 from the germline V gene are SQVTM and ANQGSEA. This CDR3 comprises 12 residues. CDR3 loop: CSVATGKGQAFF. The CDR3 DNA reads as TGCAGCGTAGCAACAGGGAAAGGTCAAGCTTTCTTT.

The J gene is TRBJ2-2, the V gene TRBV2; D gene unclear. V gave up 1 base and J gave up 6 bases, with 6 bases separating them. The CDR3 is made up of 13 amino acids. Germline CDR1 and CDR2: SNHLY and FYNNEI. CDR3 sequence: CASSEDPAGELFF. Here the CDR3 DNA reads TGTGCCAGCAGTGAAGACCCAGCCGGGGAGCTGTTTTTT.

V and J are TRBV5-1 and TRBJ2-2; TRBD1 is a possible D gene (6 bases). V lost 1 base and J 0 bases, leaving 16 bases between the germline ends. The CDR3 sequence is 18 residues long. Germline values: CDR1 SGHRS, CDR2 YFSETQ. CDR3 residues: CASSLPPGVSSNTGELFF. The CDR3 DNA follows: TGCGCCAGCAGCTTGCCACCAGGGGTATCCTCGAACACCGGGGAGCTGTTTTTT.

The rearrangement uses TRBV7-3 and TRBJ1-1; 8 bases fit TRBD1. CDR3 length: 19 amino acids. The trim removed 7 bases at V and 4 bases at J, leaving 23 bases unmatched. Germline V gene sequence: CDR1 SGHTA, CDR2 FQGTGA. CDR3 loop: CASNLKGVEQGALGTEAFF. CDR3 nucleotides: TGTGCCAGCAACCTTAAAGGGGTCGAGCAGGGGGCTCTGGGCACTGAAGCTTTCTTT.

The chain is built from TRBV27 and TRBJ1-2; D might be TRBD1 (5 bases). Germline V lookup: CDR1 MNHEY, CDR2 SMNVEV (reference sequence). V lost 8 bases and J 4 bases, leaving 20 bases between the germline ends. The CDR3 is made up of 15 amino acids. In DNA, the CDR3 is TGTGCCAGCCGTCCTCCTTTAGGGGTCGGCTATGGCTACACCTTC. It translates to CASRPPLGVGYGYTF.

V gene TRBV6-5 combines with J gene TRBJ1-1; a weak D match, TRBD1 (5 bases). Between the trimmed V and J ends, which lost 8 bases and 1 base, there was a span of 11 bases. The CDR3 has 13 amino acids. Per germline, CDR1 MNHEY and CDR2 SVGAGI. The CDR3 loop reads CASRPGQNTEAFF. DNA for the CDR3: TGTGCCAGCCGACCAGGACAGAACACTGAAGCTTTCTTT.

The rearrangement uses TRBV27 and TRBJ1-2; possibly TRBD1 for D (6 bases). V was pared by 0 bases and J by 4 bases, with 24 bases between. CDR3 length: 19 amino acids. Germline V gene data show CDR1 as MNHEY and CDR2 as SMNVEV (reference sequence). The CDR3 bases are TGTGCCAGCAGTTTATCGTGGGGCGGGGGCCGTAGGGAGATCTATGGCTACACCTTC. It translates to CASSLSWGGGRREIYGYTF.

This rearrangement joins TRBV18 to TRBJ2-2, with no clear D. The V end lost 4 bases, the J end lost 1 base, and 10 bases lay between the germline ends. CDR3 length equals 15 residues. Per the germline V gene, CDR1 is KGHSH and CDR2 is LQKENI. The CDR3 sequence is CASSRPSGNTGELFF. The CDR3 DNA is TGTGCCAGCTCACGACCATCAGGGAACACCGGGGAGCTGTTTTTT.

The CDR3 DNA sequence: TGTGCCAGTAGTGTGGCGGGGGTTGGCGGGGAGCTGTTTTTT. Its protein is CASSVAGVGGELFF. The chain employs TRBV19 and TRBJ2-2, with TRBD2 matching over 7 bases. V shed 5 bases and J 7 bases; nucleotides not matched to a gene: 7. There are 14 residues in the CDR3. CDR1 is LNHDA and CDR2 is SQIVND in the germline V gene (reference sequence).